This note documents a single T cell receptor (beta chain) sequence. What this receptor recognizes is not known. Base qualities are missing; no much larger clone stands one base away. This specimen comes from a study of blood T cell repertoires in COVID-19 (TCRdb year 2020). Study-wide context: Collaborator samples came from the United States, Italy and Spain and covered acute and convalescent phases of COVID-19. Nearly every sample came with metadata listing a de-identified subject ID, COVID-19 status, age in years and sex. The repertoires were made available in a free public database intended to serve as a resource for research on the immune response to SARS-CoV-2. The prospective study material was composed of cDNA or gDNA derived from T cells, B-cell-depleted T cells, or PBMCs. HLA class I and class II types, where available, came from metadata supplied by the sample provider rather than from assay-based typing. The samples were drawn from two sources: the first 160 participants of the ongoing ImmuneRACE study, and 1,200 or so subjects contributed by 6 global collaborators. Deeply sampled blood TCRbeta repertoires from subjects exposed to, actively infected with, or recovered from COVID-19 were included in the dataset.

General study outcomes and caveats: How much clinical and demographic metadata was included differed by source and by participant, and the metadata was provided uncurated.

Each collaborating institution followed its own protocols to collect whole blood in K2EDTA tubes. For TCRbeta analysis, collaborators shipped samples as frozen whole blood, isolated PBMCs, or DNA extracted from either of those sample types. TCRbeta CDR3 regions were amplified from genomic DNA using the immunoSEQ Assay, a bias-controlled multiplex PCR. Per the original workflow: Nucleated cell counts per sample were estimated from amplification of reference gene primers within the assay. To quantify the absolute abundance of each unique TCRbeta CDR3 rearrangement, sequence reads were collapsed and filtered. Productive Simpson clonality was computed per sample as the square root of Simpson's diversity index over productive rearrangements. TCRdb obtained this table from immuneACCESS and retained in-frame rearrangements with V and J assigned. These tables miss some clones; where compared with another copy, unresolved V genes account for less than half of the shortfall, and the remainder is unexplained. V, J and clone size are those of that table, while D and trimming were read from the DNA. The sample table holds approximately 300,000 clones, of which about 87% were seen once. 3.5% to 4.5% of the sample is in the top ten clones.

CDR3 length: 15 amino acids, cysteine to phenylalanine. Of all the DNA, just the CDR3 is kept, 45 bases in frame from base 1. CDR1 and CDR2 were assigned from the germline V gene as WSHSY and SAAADI. V lost 4 bases and J lost 1 base; the stretch between them is 11 bases long. In this chain, TRBV10-2 is recombined with TRBJ1-3; the best D guess is TRBD1, with 6 bases matching. This receptor was obtained from a woman aged 35 to 49 with acute or convalescent COVID-19. Input material: peripheral blood. The CDR3 is CASSVATGSGNTIYF. The DNA sequence follows: TGCGCCAGCAGTGTCGCGACAGGATCTGGAAACACCATATATTTT.